These 22 T cell receptor beta chains originate from one sample sequenced in a study of T cells in localized non-small cell lung cancer. The data were produced by immunoSEQ multiplex PCR, yet TCRdb's version contains in-frame clones alone and is incomplete. The table records 50,000 to 55,000 clones, approximately 86% of them present only once. The sequences come from PBMCs, collected before any cancer treatment. The receptors derive from a female donor with stage II lung adenocarcinoma.

The chain carries TRBV19 and TRBJ2-3; TRBD2 aligns across 8 bases. V lost 7 bases to trimming and J lost 2 bases; unmatched junction nucleotides: 11. Germline CDR1 LNHDA, CDR2 SQIVND (reference sequence). The CDR3 length is 16 residues. The CDR3, as DNA: TGTGCCAGTAAGGGCTTGGCGGGGGGCGCCACAGATACGCAGTATTTT. Translation gives CASKGLAGGATDTQYF. Drawing the rest from reference TRBV19 and TRBJ2-3, the complete variable domain is DGGITQSPKYLFRKEGQNVTLSCEQNLNHDAMYWYRQDPGQGLRLIYYSQIVNDFQKGDIAEGYSVSREKKESFPLTVTSAQKNPTAFYLCASKGLAGGATDTQYFGPGTRLTVL.

The chain couples TRBV18 to TRBJ1-2; D is uncertain. The CDR3 is 14 amino acids. V lost 2 bases, J lost 8 bases, and 15 bases lay in between. The germline V gene encodes CDR1 KGHSH and CDR2 LQKENI. As DNA, the CDR3 is TGTGCCAGCTCACCAACCCCAACCCCACGAGGCTACACCTTC. It codes for CASSPTPTPRGYTF. Looking up the rest from reference TRBV18 and TRBJ1-2 gives the full variable domain: NAGVMQNPRHLVRRRGQEARLRCSPMKGHSHVYWYRQLPEEGLKFMVYLQKENIIDESGMPKERFSAEFPKEGPSILRIQQVVRGDSAAYFCASSPTPTPRGYTFGSGTRLTVV.

In nucleotides, the CDR3 is TGTGCCAGCAGCTTAGTAGGGCGGGGGGGCGATGAGCAGTTCTTC. Protein sequence: CASSLVGRGGDEQFF. The chain employs TRBV11-3 and TRBJ2-1; TRBD2 agrees at 9 bases. Unmatched junction bases numbered 6, after V lost 1 base and J lost 8 bases. The V gene's germline CDR1 is SGHNT and CDR2 YENEEA. CDR3 length: 15 amino acids.

This clone was observed a few times. One junction end disagrees with the germline gene, perhaps due to a read error. The chain uses TRBV7-7 and TRBJ2-7; tentatively, D is TRBD1 (5 bases). This CDR3 region has 14 residues. CDR1 and CDR2 from the germline V gene are SSHAT and FNYEAQ (reference sequence). The CDR3 here is CASSKQENSYEQYF. The CDR3 DNA follows: TGTGCTAGCAGCAAACAGGAGAACTCCTACGAGCAGTACTTC.

As DNA, the CDR3 is TGTGCCAGTACCTCGGACAGGGCGGGTGAAAAACTGTTTTTT. Protein product: CASTSDRAGEKLFF. This rearrangement joins TRBV19 to TRBJ1-4; 8 bases fit TRBD1. Losses at the gene ends were 7 bases for V and 7 bases for J; bases not matched to a gene: 8. Germline V CDR1 and CDR2: LNHDA, SQIVND (reference sequence). The CDR3 totals 14 residues.

This rearrangement joins TRBV6-6 to TRBJ1-1, with 7 bases fitting TRBD1. The CDR3 loop spans 12 amino acids. V shed 5 bases, J shed 3 bases, and the junction held 0 bases outside the gene matches. Per the germline V gene, CDR1 is MNHNY and CDR2 is SVGAGI (reference sequence). The CDR3 is CASSTGDTEAFF. The CDR3 DNA reads TGTGCCAGCAGTACAGGGGACACTGAAGCTTTCTTT.

V is TRBV6-6 and J is TRBJ1-1, with a weak D call TRBD1 (5 bases). Trimming removed 2 bases from V and 4 bases from J, with 11 bases in between. The CDR3 runs 14 residues. The V gene's germline CDR1 is MNHNY and CDR2 SVGAGI (reference sequence). The CDR3 sequence: CASSYAEGITEAFF. CDR3 nucleotides: TGTGCCAGCAGTTACGCTGAGGGGATCACTGAAGCTTTCTTT.

The J gene is TRBJ2-7, the V gene TRBV5-1, with D possibly TRBD1 on 5 matching bases. V shed 2 bases and J shed 4 bases, with 25 bases lying between them. Germline values: CDR1 SGHRS, CDR2 YFSETQ. The CDR3 covers 18 residues. CDR3 residues: CASSFSGLAFTGWYEQYF. The CDR3, as DNA: TGCGCCAGCAGCTTTTCAGGGTTGGCTTTCACAGGTTGGTACGAGCAGTACTTC.

J is TRBJ1-5 and V is TRBV7-9; D is unclear. CDR3 size: 14 residues. Germline V CDR1 and CDR2: SEHNR, FQNEAQ (reference sequence). V dropped 6 bases and J dropped 4 bases, with 13 bases sitting between them. CDR3 nucleotide sequence: TGTGCCAGCAGTTCCGAACATCAAAATCAGCCCCAGCATTTT. The encoded protein is CASSSEHQNQPQHF.

V is TRBV11-2 and J is TRBJ2-7; D is unclear. The CDR3 runs 14 residues. Looked up from germline, CDR1 is SGHAT and CDR2 is FQNNGV. Trimming left V 5 bases short and J 9 bases short, with 20 bases between. CDR3 DNA sequence: TGTGCCAGCAGCCCCCTTCCCAAACCCCAAGGGCAGTACTTC. Its protein is CASSPLPKPQGQYF.

The V and J genes are TRBV29-1 and TRBJ1-1; possibly TRBD1 for D (5 bases). Per germline, CDR1 SQVTM and CDR2 ANQGSEA. The CDR3 contains 11 residues. The V end lost 7 bases, the J end lost 4 bases, and 10 bases lay between the germline ends. The CDR3 here is CSATGTTEAFF. CDR3 nucleotides: TGCAGCGCCACAGGAACCACTGAAGCTTTCTTT.

This clone was recorded once. The chain has TRBV7-9 and TRBJ2-1; possibly TRBD2 for D (5 bases). The V end was cut by 0 bases, the J end by 4 bases, with 13 bases between. Looked up from germline, CDR1 is SEHNR and CDR2 is FQNEAQ (reference sequence). The CDR3 runs 16 residues. The CDR3 nucleotides read TGTGCCAGCAGCTTAGCTAGCGCTCGACCTTACAATGAGCAGTTCTTC. Its translation is CASSLASARPYNEQFF.

The rearrangement uses TRBV7-3 and TRBJ2-1; TRBD2 agrees at 11 bases. The CDR3 length is 16 residues. Trimming cost V 0 bases and J 13 bases; bases outside gene matches: 11. CDR1 and CDR2 (germline): SGHTA, FQGTGA. The CDR3 reads CASSLTSYGSGGDQFF. The DNA for the CDR3 is TGTGCCAGCAGCTTAACGAGTTATGGTAGCGGGGGGGATCAGTTCTTC. The entire variable domain, with the rest obtained from reference TRBV7-3 and TRBJ2-1, is as follows: GAGVSQTPSNKVTEKGKYVELRCDPISGHTALYWYRQSLGQGPEFLIYFQGTGAADDSGLPNDRFFAVRPEGSVSTLKIQRTERGDSAVYLCASSLTSYGSGGDQFFGPGTRLTVL.

V usage is TRBV2 and J usage is TRBJ2-5; D is ambiguous. Germline V CDR1 and CDR2: SNHLY, FYNNEI. Trimming pared 6 bases from V and 2 bases from J, leaving 7 bases between. CDR3 length: 12 amino acids. CDR3: CASSPHQETQYF. The CDR3 DNA sequence: TGTGCCAGCAGCCCACATCAAGAGACCCAGTACTTC.

This rearrangement joins TRBV7-9 to TRBJ2-5; a weak D match, TRBD2 (5 bases). Gene TRBJ2-7 matches the end of the DNA better, so the J call may be wrong. Germline V gene lookup returns CDR1 SEHNR and CDR2 FQNEAQ (reference sequence). The length of the CDR3 is 13 residues. CDR3 residues: CASSLARGYEQYF. The CDR3, as DNA: TGTGCCAGCAGCTTAGCACGGGGCTACGAGCAGTACTTC.

In its sample, this clone was seen once. The chain has TRBV20-1 and TRBJ2-1; D possibly matches TRBD1 or TRBD2 (5 bases each). The CDR3 sequence is 11 residues long. V was pared by 5 bases and J by 6 bases, with 8 bases between. Germline CDR1 is DFQATT and CDR2 is SNEGSKA (reference sequence). The CDR3 region has the DNA TGCAGTGCTGGGGACGGCAATGAGCAGTTCTTC. Translating it yields CSAGDGNEQFF.

The rearrangement joins TRBV14 to TRBJ2-7; perhaps TRBD1 as D (5 bases). The CDR3 runs 15 residues. Looked up from germline, CDR1 is SGHDN and CDR2 is FVKESK. The V end was cut by 1 base, the J end by 0 bases, with 10 bases between. The CDR3 here is CASSQGDSYSYEQYF. The CDR3 DNA is TGTGCCAGCAGCCAAGGAGACAGCTACTCCTACGAGCAGTACTTC.

This clone has just one count. The chain carries TRBV5-6 and TRBJ1-3; 7 bases line up with TRBD1. The CDR3 spans 16 residues. The germline gives CDR1 SGHDT, CDR2 YYEEEE. The J segment lost 9 bases and the V segment lost 2 bases, leaving 14 bases of the junction unmatched. Here the CDR3 DNA reads TGTGCCAGCAGCTTCCTATCGACAGGGAAAATAACCACCATATATTTT. Protein: CASSFLSTGKITTIYF. The variable domain in full, completed from reference TRBV5-6 and TRBJ1-3, reads DAGVTQSPTHLIKTRGQQVTLRCSPKSGHDTVSWYQQALGQGPQFIFQYYEEEERQRGNFPDRFSGHQFPNYSSELNVNALLLGDSALYLCASSFLSTGKITTIYFGEGSWLTVV.

This chain connects TRBV5-1 to TRBJ2-5; TRBD2 might be the D (6 bases). Germline CDR1 SGHRS, CDR2 YFSETQ. The CDR3 extends over 14 amino acids. Trimming pared 10 bases from V and 0 bases from J, leaving 16 bases between. CDR3 residues: CASSATTYQETQYF. CDR3 bases: TGCGCCTCTAGCGCCACTACTTACCAAGAGACCCAGTACTTC.

V usage is TRBV19 and J usage is TRBJ1-2, with no clear D. The CDR3 is 15 amino acids. V lost 5 bases, J lost 2 bases, and 15 bases lay in between. CDR1 and CDR2 from the germline V gene are LNHDA and SQIVND (reference sequence). CDR3 sequence reads: CASSPTRVGNYGYTF. CDR3 sequence (DNA): TGTGCCAGTAGTCCAACGCGGGTCGGGAACTATGGCTACACCTTC.

V is TRBV5-1 and J is TRBJ1-2; tentative D call: TRBD1 (5 bases). The CDR3 is 15 residues long. V was trimmed by 0 bases and J by 2 bases, leaving 11 bases between them. CDR1 and CDR2 from the germline V gene are SGHRS and YFSETQ. CDR3 nucleotide sequence: TGCGCCAGCAGCTTGGAAGCAGGGCTGAACTATGGCTACACCTTC. Translating gives CASSLEAGLNYGYTF.

The chain combines TRBV6-5 with TRBJ1-1; unclear D gene. The CDR3 totals 16 residues. The germline V gene encodes CDR1 MNHEY and CDR2 SVGAGI. Between the trimmed V and J ends, which lost 0 bases and 7 bases, there was a span of 18 bases. The CDR3 DNA reads TGTGCCAGCAGTTACTCAGAGGGAATTGTACAGCTTGAAGCTTTCTTT. Translated: CASSYSEGIVQLEAFF.